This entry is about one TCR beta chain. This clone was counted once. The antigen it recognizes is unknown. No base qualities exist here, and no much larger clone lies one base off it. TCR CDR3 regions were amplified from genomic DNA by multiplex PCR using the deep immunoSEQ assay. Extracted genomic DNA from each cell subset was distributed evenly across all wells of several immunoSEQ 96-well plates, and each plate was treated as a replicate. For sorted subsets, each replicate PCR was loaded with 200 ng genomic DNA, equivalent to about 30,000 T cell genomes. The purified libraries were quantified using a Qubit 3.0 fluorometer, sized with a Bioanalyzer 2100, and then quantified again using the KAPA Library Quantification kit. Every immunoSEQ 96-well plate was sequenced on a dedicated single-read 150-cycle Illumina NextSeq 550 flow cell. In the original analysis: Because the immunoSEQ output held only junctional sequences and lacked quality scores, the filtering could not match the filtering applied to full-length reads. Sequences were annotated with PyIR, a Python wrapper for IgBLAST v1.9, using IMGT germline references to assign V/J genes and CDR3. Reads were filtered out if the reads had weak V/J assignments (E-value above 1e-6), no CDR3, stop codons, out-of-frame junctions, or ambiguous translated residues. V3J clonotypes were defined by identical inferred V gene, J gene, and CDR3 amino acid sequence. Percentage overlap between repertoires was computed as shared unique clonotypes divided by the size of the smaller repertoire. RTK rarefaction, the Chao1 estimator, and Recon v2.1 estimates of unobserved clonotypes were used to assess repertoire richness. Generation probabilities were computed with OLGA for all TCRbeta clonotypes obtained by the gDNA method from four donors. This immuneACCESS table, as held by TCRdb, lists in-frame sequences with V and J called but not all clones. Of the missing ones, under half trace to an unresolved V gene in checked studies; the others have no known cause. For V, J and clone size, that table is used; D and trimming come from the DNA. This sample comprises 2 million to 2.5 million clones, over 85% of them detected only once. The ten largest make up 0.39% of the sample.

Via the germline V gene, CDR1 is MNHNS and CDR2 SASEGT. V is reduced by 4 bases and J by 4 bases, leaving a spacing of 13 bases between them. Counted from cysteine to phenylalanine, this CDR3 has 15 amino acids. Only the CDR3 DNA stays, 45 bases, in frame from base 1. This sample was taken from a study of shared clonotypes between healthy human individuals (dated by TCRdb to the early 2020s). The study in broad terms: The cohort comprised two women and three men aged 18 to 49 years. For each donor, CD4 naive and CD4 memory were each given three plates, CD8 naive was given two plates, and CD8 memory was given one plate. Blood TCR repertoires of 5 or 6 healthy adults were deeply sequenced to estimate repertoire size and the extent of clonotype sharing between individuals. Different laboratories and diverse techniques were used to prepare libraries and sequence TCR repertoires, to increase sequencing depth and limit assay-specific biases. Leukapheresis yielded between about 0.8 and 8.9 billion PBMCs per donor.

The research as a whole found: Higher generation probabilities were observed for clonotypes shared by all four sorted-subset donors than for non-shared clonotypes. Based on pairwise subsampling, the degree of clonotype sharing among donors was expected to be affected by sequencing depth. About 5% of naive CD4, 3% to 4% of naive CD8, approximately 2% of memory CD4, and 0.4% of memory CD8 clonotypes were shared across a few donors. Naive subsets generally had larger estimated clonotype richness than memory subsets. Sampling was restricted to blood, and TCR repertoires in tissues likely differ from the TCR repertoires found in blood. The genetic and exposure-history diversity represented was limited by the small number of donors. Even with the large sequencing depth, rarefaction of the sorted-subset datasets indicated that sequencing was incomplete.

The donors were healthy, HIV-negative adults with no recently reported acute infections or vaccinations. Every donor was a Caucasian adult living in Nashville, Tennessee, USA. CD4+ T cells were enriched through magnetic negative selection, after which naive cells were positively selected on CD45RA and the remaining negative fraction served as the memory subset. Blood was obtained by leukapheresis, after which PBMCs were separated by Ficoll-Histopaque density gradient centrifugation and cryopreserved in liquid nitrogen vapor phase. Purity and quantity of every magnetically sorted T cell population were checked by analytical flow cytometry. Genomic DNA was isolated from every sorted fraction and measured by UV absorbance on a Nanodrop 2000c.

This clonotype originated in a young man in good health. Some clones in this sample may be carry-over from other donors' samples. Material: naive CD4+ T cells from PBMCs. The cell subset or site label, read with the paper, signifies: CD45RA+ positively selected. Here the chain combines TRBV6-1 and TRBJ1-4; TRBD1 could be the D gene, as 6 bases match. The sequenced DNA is TGTGCCAGCAGTGCCTCGGGGGCTCTTAATGAAAAACTGTTTTTT. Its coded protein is CASSASGALNEKLFF.